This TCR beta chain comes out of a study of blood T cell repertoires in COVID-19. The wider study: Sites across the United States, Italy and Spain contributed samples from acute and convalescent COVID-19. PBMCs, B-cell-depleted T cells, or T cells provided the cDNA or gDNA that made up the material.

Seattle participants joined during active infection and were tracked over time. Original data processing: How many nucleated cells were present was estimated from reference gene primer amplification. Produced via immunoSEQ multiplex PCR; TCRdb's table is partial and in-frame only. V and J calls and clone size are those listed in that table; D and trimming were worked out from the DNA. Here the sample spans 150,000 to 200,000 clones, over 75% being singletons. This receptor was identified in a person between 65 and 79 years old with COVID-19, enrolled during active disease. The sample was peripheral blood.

This CDR3 reads CASSLAPGGANVLTF. The CDR3 bases are TGCGCCAGCAGCTTGGCGCCGGGGGGGGCCAACGTCCTGACTTTC. This chain connects TRBV5-1 to TRBJ2-6; weak D call: TRBD2 (5 bases). Trimming took off 0 bases at V and 4 bases at J, with 8 bases between the two ends. The CDR3 loop spans 15 amino acids. Germline lookup yields CDR1 SGHRS and CDR2 YFSETQ.